Below are 18 T cell receptor beta chains sequenced from a single sample in a study of blood T cell repertoires in COVID-19. Measured with immunoSEQ multiplex PCR; TCRdb has only the in-frame clones, and not every one. In the table there are under 250,000 clones, around 90% of which are singletons. The source material was peripheral blood. Receptors were obtained from a man aged 55-75 years who had recovered from COVID-19.

On this clone itself: This sample includes further DNA sequences coding for the same CDR3. The chain uses TRBV18 and TRBJ1-1, with 11 bases that match TRBD1. J was trimmed by 8 bases and V by 3 bases; bases with no gene match: 5. Looked up from germline, CDR1 is KGHSH and CDR2 is LQKENI. The CDR3 runs 14 residues. This CDR3 reads CASSPGQGATEAFF. The CDR3 DNA reads as TGTGCCAGCTCACCTGGACAGGGGGCTACCGAAGCTTTCTTT. Complete variable domain (other parts from reference TRBV18 and TRBJ1-1): NAGVMQNPRHLVRRRGQEARLRCSPMKGHSHVYWYRQLPEEGLKFMVYLQKENIIDESGMPKERFSAEFPKEGPSILRIQQVVRGDSAAYFCASSPGQGATEAFFGQGTRLTVV.

The rearrangement joins TRBV5-6 to TRBJ1-5; 9 bases fit TRBD1. CDR1 is SGHDT, CDR2 YYEEEE, per germline. The CDR3 has 14 amino acids. The J segment lost 5 bases and the V segment lost 4 bases, leaving 4 bases of the junction unmatched. CDR3 coding DNA: TGTGCCAGCAGCCGCCGGACAGGGGATCAGCCCCAGCATTTT. Amino acids: CASSRRTGDQPQHF.

The chain uses TRBV15 and TRBJ2-2; TRBD1 matches at 8 bases. V trimming: 1 base; J trimming: 5 bases; junction bases outside the gene matches: 12. In germline, CDR1 is LNHNV, CDR2 YYDKDF (reference sequence). CDR3 length: 18 residues. The CDR3 sequence is CATSRVIDRGFRTGELFF. CDR3 DNA: TGTGCCACCAGCAGAGTAATCGACAGGGGATTCCGGACCGGGGAGCTGTTTTTT.

This sequence joins TRBV9 and TRBJ1-1, with 11 bases fitting TRBD1. The CDR3 has 18 amino acids. The ends lost 4 bases at V and 1 base at J; junction bases unmatched: 12. Germline CDR1 reads SGDLS; CDR2 reads YYNGEE. As DNA, the CDR3 is TGTGCCAGCAGCATTTCCACCGGGACAGGGGGGCAGAACACTGAAGCTTTCTTT. Protein: CASSISTGTGGQNTEAFF.

The J gene is TRBJ2-7, the V gene TRBV9; 11 bases line up with TRBD2. CDR1 SGDLS and CDR2 YYNGEE come from the germline V gene. The V gene end was trimmed by 3 bases and the J gene end by 3 bases; junction bases not matched to a gene: 5. There are 15 residues in the CDR3. The DNA for the CDR3 is TGTGCCAGCAGCGCGGGACTAGCGGAGCTCTACGAGCAGTACTTC. Protein sequence: CASSAGLAELYEQYF.

The chain carries TRBV28 and TRBJ2-1, with D hard to call. CDR3 size: 13 residues. Germline V gives CDR1 MDHEN, CDR2 SYDVKM. Trimming removed 8 bases from V and 0 bases from J, with 8 bases in between. CDR3: CASFAGSYNEQFF. CDR3 DNA sequence: TGTGCCAGCTTTGCCGGCTCCTACAATGAGCAGTTCTTC.

This chain joins TRBV19 and TRBJ1-5; 8 bases align to TRBD1. The V gene end was trimmed by 7 bases and the J gene end by 2 bases; junction bases not matched to a gene: 7. The CDR3 runs to 15 residues. CDR1 is LNHDA and CDR2 is SQIVND in the germline V gene (reference sequence). CDR3 in DNA: TGTGCCAGTAACTATGAGACAGGGGGCAATCAGCCCCAGCATTTT. It encodes CASNYETGGNQPQHF.

V and J are TRBV5-5 and TRBJ1-5, with 7 bases that match TRBD1. The CDR3 contains 16 residues. The germline gives CDR1 SGHKS, CDR2 YYEKEE (reference sequence). With 4 bases clipped from V and 2 bases from J, the junction kept 9 bases outside the gene matches. The DNA for the CDR3 is TGTGCCAGCAGCCCTGAGGCAGGGGGTGGCAATCAGCCCCAGCATTTT. As protein: CASSPEAGGGNQPQHF.

The chain carries TRBV7-3 and TRBJ2-1; D unclear. Trimming cost V 1 base and J 8 bases, with 9 bases left between them. CDR1 is SGHTA and CDR2 is FQGTGA in the germline V gene. This CDR3 has 13 residues. DNA for the CDR3: TGTGCCAGCAGCTTAAGCCCACTTGATGAGCAGTTCTTC. Its translation is CASSLSPLDEQFF. Full variable domain (remainder filled in from reference TRBV7-3 and TRBJ2-1): GAGVSQTPSNKVTEKGKYVELRCDPISGHTALYWYRQSLGQGPEFLIYFQGTGAADDSGLPNDRFFAVRPEGSVSTLKIQRTERGDSAVYLCASSLSPLDEQFFGPGTRLTVL.

The V gene is TRBV7-2, the J gene TRBJ2-1, with a weak D call TRBD2 (6 bases). Per the germline V gene, CDR1 is SGHTA and CDR2 is FQGNSA. Trimming stripped 3 bases from V and 2 bases from J, with 11 bases between. This CDR3 is built from 15 residues. CDR3 coding DNA: TGTGCCAGCAGCTTCCGACTAGACCCCTACAATGAGCAGTTCTTC. It codes for CASSFRLDPYNEQFF. Full variable domain (remainder filled in from reference TRBV7-2 and TRBJ2-1): GAGVSQSPSNKVTEKGKDVELRCDPISGHTALYWYRQSLGQGLEFLIYFQGNSAPDKSGLPSDRFSAERTGGSVSTLTIQRTQQEDSAVYLCASSFRLDPYNEQFFGPGTRLTVL.

The V and J genes are TRBV7-9 and TRBJ2-2; a weak D match, TRBD2 (6 bases). Germline V gene data show CDR1 as SEHNR and CDR2 as FQNEAQ (reference sequence). The CDR3 has 14 amino acids. The V end lost 4 bases, the J end lost 5 bases, and 11 bases lay between the germline ends. The CDR3 DNA follows: TGTGCCAGCAGCTCCTCTAGCGCAACCGGGGAGCTGTTTTTT. Translating gives CASSSSSATGELFF.

The chain has TRBV19 and TRBJ1-1; tentatively, D is TRBD1 (6 bases). The CDR3 length is 15 residues. V was clipped by 6 bases and J by 1 base, with 15 bases between them. In germline, CDR1 is LNHDA, CDR2 SQIVND (reference sequence). In DNA, the CDR3 is TGTGCCAGTAGCGGAGCTGACAGGAGGAACACTGAAGCTTTCTTT. It is translated as CASSGADRRNTEAFF. Supplemented by reference TRBV19 and TRBJ1-1, the full variable domain reads DGGITQSPKYLFRKEGQNVTLSCEQNLNHDAMYWYRQDPGQGLRLIYYSQIVNDFQKGDIAEGYSVSREKKESFPLTVTSAQKNPTAFYLCASSGADRRNTEAFFGQGTRLTVV.

The chain couples TRBV27 to TRBJ2-7; 10 bases match TRBD1. This CDR3 has 18 amino acids. The germline gives CDR1 MNHEY, CDR2 SMNVEV (reference sequence). V lost 2 bases to trimming and J lost 2 bases; unmatched junction nucleotides: 12. The CDR3 reads CASSLIGRGQGSTYEQYF. CDR3 DNA sequence: TGTGCCAGCAGTTTAATCGGTCGGGGACAGGGGTCTACCTACGAGCAGTACTTC.

The rearrangement links TRBV25-1 to TRBJ2-1, with TRBD1 identical over 7 bases. Germline CDR1 reads MGHDK; CDR2 reads SYGVNS. The V and J ends lost 4 bases and 5 bases, in that order; junction bases with no gene match: 2. The CDR3 is made up of 13 amino acids. The CDR3 reads CASSGQGNNEQFF. CDR3 bases: TGTGCCAGCAGTGGACAGGGAAACAATGAGCAGTTCTTC.

This clone was seen only a few times. The chain combines TRBV2 with TRBJ1-2; D is unresolved. The CDR3 is made up of 13 amino acids. V lost 3 bases and J 4 bases, leaving 9 bases between the germline ends. CDR1 SNHLY and CDR2 FYNNEI come from the germline V gene. As DNA, the CDR3 is TGTGCCAGCAGTGACCCCGGGAGCTATGGCTACACCTTC. This gives the protein CASSDPGSYGYTF. Using reference TRBV2 and TRBJ1-2 for the parts outside the CDR3, the full variable domain is EPEVTQTPSHQVTQMGQEVILRCVPISNHLYFYWYRQILGQKVEFLVSFYNNEISEKSEIFDDQFSVERPDGSNFTLKIRSTKLEDSAMYFCASSDPGSYGYTFGSGTRLTVV.

The chain employs TRBV19 and TRBJ1-6, with D possibly TRBD1 on 5 matching bases. Germline V gene lookup returns CDR1 LNHDA and CDR2 SQIVND (reference sequence). The CDR3 totals 16 residues. The germline V and J ends were trimmed by 5 bases and 6 bases, with 17 bases remaining between them. The CDR3 DNA reads as TGTGCCAGTAGTGTAACTGACAGTTGGAGTAATTCACCCCTCCACTTT. This translates into CASSVTDSWSNSPLHF.

The chain couples TRBV9 to TRBJ1-6; a weak D match, TRBD1 (6 bases). Germline loops: CDR1 SGDLS, CDR2 YYNGEE. The CDR3 extends over 14 amino acids. The germline V and J ends were trimmed by 0 bases and 7 bases, with 8 bases remaining between them. CDR3 in amino acids: CASSVDRANSPLHF. The CDR3 DNA follows: TGTGCCAGCAGCGTAGACAGGGCAAATTCACCCCTCCACTTT.

CDR3 nucleotides: TGTGCCAGCAGCTTGGCGGGGATTGGAAACACCATATATTTT. It specifies CASSLAGIGNTIYF. The V call is TRBV5-6, the J call TRBJ1-3, with D hard to call. V lost 0 bases and J 3 bases, leaving 7 bases between the germline ends. Germline CDR1 is SGHDT and CDR2 is YYEEEE. CDR3 length equals 14 residues.